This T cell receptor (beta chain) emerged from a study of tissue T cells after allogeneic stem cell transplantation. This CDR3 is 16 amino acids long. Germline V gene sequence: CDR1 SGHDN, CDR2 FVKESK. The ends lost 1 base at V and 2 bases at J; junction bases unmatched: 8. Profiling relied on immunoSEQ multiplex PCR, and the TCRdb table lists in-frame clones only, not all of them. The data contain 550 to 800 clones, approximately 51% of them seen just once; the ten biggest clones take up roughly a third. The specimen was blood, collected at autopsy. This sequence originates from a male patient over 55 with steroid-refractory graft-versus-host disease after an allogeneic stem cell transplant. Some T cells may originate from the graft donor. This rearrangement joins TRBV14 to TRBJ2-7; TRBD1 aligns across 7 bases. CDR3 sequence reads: CASSQAWGTATYEQYF. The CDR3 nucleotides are TGTGCCAGCAGCCAAGCTTGGGGGACAGCAACCTACGAGCAGTACTTC.